This entry lists 28 T cell receptor beta chains sequenced from one sample in a study of T cell responses to AZD1222 COVID-19 vaccine. The protocol was immunoSEQ multiplex PCR, while the TCRdb copy is restricted to in-frame clones and leaves out a portion. The sample has around 140,000 clones; roughly nine tenths are singletons. This specimen consisted of peripheral blood, obtained on day 0 of AZD1222 vaccination. Receptors originate from an adult in good health.

The chain has TRBV5-1 and TRBJ2-4, with 7 bases identical to TRBD1. V shed 0 bases and J 7 bases; nucleotides not matched to a gene: 1. Germline lookup yields CDR1 SGHRS and CDR2 YFSETQ. The CDR3 length is 13 residues. The CDR3 coding sequence is TGCGCCAGCAGCTTGGGACAGGGTAACATTCAGTACTTC. This sequence encodes CASSLGQGNIQYF.

J is TRBJ2-1 and V is TRBV12-3 or TRBV12-4, with D possibly matching TRBD2 (5 bases). The CDR3 contains 12 residues. Trimming removed 6 bases from V and 4 bases from J, with 7 bases in between. The CDR3 DNA follows: TGTGCCAGCAGACCGGGGTACAATGAGCAGTTCTTC. This gives the protein CASRPGYNEQFF.

This rearrangement joins TRBV30 to TRBJ2-5; the D call may be TRBD1 or TRBD2 (5 bases each). This CDR3 comprises 13 residues. The ends were cut back, 3 bases at V and 2 bases at J, with 10 bases in the middle. In germline, CDR1 is GTSNPN, CDR2 SVGIG (reference sequence). CDR3 sequence: CAWRGWGQETQYF. The CDR3 nucleotides are TGTGCCTGGAGAGGGTGGGGGCAAGAGACCCAGTACTTC. Full variable domain (missing parts from reference TRBV30 and TRBJ2-5): SQTIHQWPATLVQPVGSPLSLECTVEGTSNPNLYWYRQAAGRGLQLLFYSVGIGQISSEVPQNLSASRPQDRQFILSSKKLLLSDSGFYLCAWRGWGQETQYFGPGTRLLVL.

The chain uses TRBV10-1 and TRBJ2-7; maybe TRBD2 (5 bases). The V end was cut by 6 bases, the J end by 6 bases, with 15 bases between. CDR1 and CDR2 from the germline V gene are WNHNN and SYGVQD (reference sequence). The CDR3 totals 13 residues. CDR3 sequence: CASRADPGREQYF. CDR3 nucleotides: TGCGCCAGCAGAGCGGACCCGGGCCGCGAGCAGTACTTC.

V gene TRBV3-1 (or the pseudogene TRBV3-2) combines with J gene TRBJ2-1, with 7 positions matching TRBD2. The CDR3 covers 16 residues. Germline lookup yields CDR1 LGHDT and CDR2 YNNKEL (reference sequence). V shed 2 bases, J shed 6 bases, and the junction held 10 bases outside the gene matches. CDR3 bases: TGTGCCAGCAGCCAATTTTTAGCGGGCGTCTCCAATGAGCAGTTCTTC. Its translation: CASSQFLAGVSNEQFF.

The genes are TRBV11-3 and TRBJ1-1; D unclear. Trimming took off 5 bases at V and 1 base at J, with 11 bases between the two ends. CDR3 length: 14 residues. Germline V gene data show CDR1 as SGHNT and CDR2 as YENEEA. The CDR3 nucleotides read TGTGCCAGCAGCCGCGACGGGAGGAACACTGAAGCTTTCTTT. Protein: CASSRDGRNTEAFF.

This chain connects TRBV5-1 to TRBJ1-2, with a tentative D call TRBD1 (5 bases). Germline V gives CDR1 SGHRS, CDR2 YFSETQ. The CDR3 is 13 residues long. Trimming stripped 6 bases from V and 6 bases from J, with 15 bases between. The CDR3 DNA reads TGCGCCAGCACCCCCTCGGGGGATAATGGCTACACCTTC. As protein: CASTPSGDNGYTF.

J is TRBJ2-7 and V is TRBV9; no reliable D call. CDR3 length equals 15 residues. Trimming took 4 bases from V and 0 from J, leaving 14 bases between them. CDR1 is SGDLS and CDR2 is YYNGEE in the germline V gene. The CDR3 sequence is CASSPSASGSYEQYF. In DNA, the CDR3 is TGTGCCAGCAGCCCGTCGGCATCTGGCTCCTACGAGCAGTACTTC.

Here the CDR3 DNA reads TGCGCCAGCAGCGTGACAGGGGAAAGCACCGGGGAGCTGTTTTTT. Its protein product is CASSVTGESTGELFF. The chain carries TRBV5-1 and TRBJ2-2, with TRBD1 matching 8 bases. This CDR3 spans 15 amino acids. Germline loops: CDR1 SGHRS, CDR2 YFSETQ. Germline trimming cut 4 bases from V and 4 bases from J; bases unmatched to any gene: 6.

The chain uses TRBV30 and TRBJ2-7, with 8 bases matching TRBD2. Germline V gene sequence: CDR1 GTSNPN, CDR2 SVGIG (reference sequence). V was clipped by 4 bases and J by 7 bases; unmatched bases: 6. The CDR3 is 12 amino acids. The DNA for the CDR3 is TGTGCCTGGATCGGCGGGGGGAAGGAGCAGTACTTC. The encoded protein is CAWIGGGKEQYF.

The genes are TRBV11-2 and TRBJ2-7; D may be TRBD1 (6 bases). Trimming shortened V by 5 bases and J by 3 bases, and 17 bases separated the two germline ends. The CDR3 is 15 amino acids. Germline assignment: CDR1 SGHAT and CDR2 FQNNGV. The CDR3 DNA is TGTGCCAGCAGCCTCCGGGACACCTTCTACTACGAGCAGTACTTC. Translating gives CASSLRDTFYYEQYF. The full variable domain, rest sourced from reference TRBV11-2 and TRBJ2-7, is EAGVAQSPRYKIIEKRQSVAFWCNPISGHATLYWYQQILGQGPKLLIQFQNNGVVDDSQLPKDRFSAERLKGVDSTLKIQPAKLEDSAVYLCASSLRDTFYYEQYFGPGTRLTVT.

This clone has just one count. The gene calls are TRBV7-6 and TRBJ1-1; 7 bases are a match to TRBD1. CDR1 and CDR2 (germline): SGHVS, FNYEAQ. V trimming: 5 bases; J trimming: 0 bases; junction bases outside the gene matches: 6. CDR3 length: 15 residues. DNA for the CDR3: TGTGCCAGCAGCACGAACAGGGGTTTGAACACTGAAGCTTTCTTT. This sequence encodes CASSTNRGLNTEAFF.

Remarks on this clone: The CDR3 ends on some other residue instead of the conserved phenylalanine or tryptophan, so this is likely a read error. The DNA is left out, because the CDR3 cannot be placed on it with certainty; the CDR3 is given as TCRdb lists it. The chain recombines TRBV19 with TRBJ1-4. Per the germline V gene, CDR1 is LNHDA and CDR2 is SQIVND (reference sequence). The CDR3 contains 8 residues when both ends are counted. CDR3 in amino acids: CASSPTRG.

This chain links TRBV27 with TRBJ1-1; TRBD1 matches 8 bases. The germline V gene has CDR1 MNHEY and CDR2 SMNVEV (reference sequence). The CDR3 loop spans 12 amino acids. V trimming: 5 bases; J trimming: 5 bases; junction bases outside the gene matches: 1. CDR3 residues: CASSRQGTEAFF. The CDR3, as DNA: TGTGCCAGCAGTCGACAGGGGACTGAAGCTTTCTTT.

This clone was recorded only once. This chain joins TRBV5-6 and TRBJ2-1, with 8 bases matching TRBD2. Trimming removed 2 bases from V and 12 bases from J; junction bases left unmatched: 13. Germline CDR1 reads SGHDT; CDR2 reads YYEEEE. The CDR3 runs to 15 residues. The CDR3 DNA follows: TGTGCCAGCAGCTTAAGTGGACTAGCCCCCGAAAGGCAGTTCTTC. Protein sequence: CASSLSGLAPERQFF.

As concerns this clone: Other DNA sequences of this sample code for an identical CDR3. The J gene is TRBJ1-3, the V gene TRBV9; possible D gene TRBD1, 6 bases. The CDR3 runs 15 residues. V lost 4 bases to trimming and J lost 0 bases, with 11 bases between them. The germline CDR1 and CDR2 sequences are SGDLS and YYNGEE. CDR3 sequence (DNA): TGTGCCAGCAGCCCGGGGGGCGTCTCTGGAAACACCATATATTTT. It yields the protein CASSPGGVSGNTIYF.

This clone has just a few counts. The chain employs TRBV4-2 and TRBJ2-5; TRBD1 might be the D (6 bases). V lost 0 bases and J lost 1, with 9 bases in between. CDR3 length: 15 residues. The germline V gene has CDR1 LGHNA and CDR2 YNFKEQ. CDR3 in amino acids: CASSQDGQTQETQYF. CDR3 DNA: TGTGCCAGCAGCCAAGACGGACAGACCCAAGAGACCCAGTACTTC.

CDR3 amino acids: CASSPRGQGLGNTIYF. The CDR3 DNA reads as TGTGCCAGCAGCCCAAGGGGGCAGGGGCTCGGAAACACCATATATTTT. The V gene is TRBV3-1 (or the pseudogene TRBV3-2), the J gene TRBJ1-3; 7 nucleotides line up with TRBD1. V lost 4 bases, J lost 4 bases, and 10 bases stayed unmatched. This CDR3 contains 16 residues. Germline CDR1 and CDR2: LGHDT and YNNKEL (reference sequence).

The rearrangement joins TRBV5-1 to TRBJ2-3, with 8 nucleotides matching TRBD1. The V gene's germline CDR1 is SGHRS and CDR2 YFSETQ. CDR3 size: 18 residues. J gave up 4 bases and V 5 bases, and 18 bases lay outside the gene matches. The CDR3 loop is CASRGLGVSRGQADTQYF. In DNA, the CDR3 is TGCGCCAGCAGGGGCCTTGGGGTTTCCAGGGGGCAGGCAGATACGCAGTATTTT.

The V gene is TRBV5-4, the J gene TRBJ1-1, with D unresolved. Germline lookup yields CDR1 SGHNT and CDR2 YYREEE (reference sequence). Trimming removed 4 bases at V and 1 base at J, with 8 bases between. The CDR3 length is 13 residues. The CDR3 nucleotides are TGTGCCAGCAGCCCACGACAGAACACTGAAGCTTTCTTT. Protein: CASSPRQNTEAFF.

V is TRBV4-1 and J is TRBJ1-1; 7 positions match TRBD1. Per germline, CDR1 MGHRA and CDR2 YSYEKL. V lost 3 bases, J lost 2 bases, and 12 bases stayed unmatched. The CDR3 covers 17 residues. The CDR3 sequence is CASSQLAYRGKNTEAFF. Written as DNA, the CDR3 is TGCGCCAGCAGCCAGCTAGCCTACAGGGGAAAAAACACTGAAGCTTTCTTT.

This chain links TRBV27 with TRBJ1-5, with D possibly TRBD1 on 5 matching bases. This CDR3 spans 14 amino acids. The V end lost 5 bases, the J end lost 4 bases, and 12 bases lay between the germline ends. Germline assignment: CDR1 MNHEY and CDR2 SMNVEV (reference sequence). This chain's CDR3 is CASSPWRGNQPQHF. The CDR3 DNA sequence: TGTGCCAGCAGTCCTTGGAGGGGAAATCAGCCCCAGCATTTT.

The V gene is TRBV6-4, the J gene TRBJ1-2; D ambiguous. Germline-derived CDR1 and CDR2 are MRHNA and SNTAGT. With 8 bases removed from V and 2 bases from J, the gap between germline ends came to 15 bases. This CDR3 region has 14 residues. CDR3 nucleotides: TGTGCCAGCTCCATCCAGGCCACCAACTATGGCTACACCTTC. It yields the protein CASSIQATNYGYTF.

This clone was seen more than once but under ten times. The rearrangement uses TRBV12-3 or TRBV12-4 and TRBJ1-1; 7 bases align to TRBD1. J gave up 3 bases and V 6 bases, and 4 bases lay outside the gene matches. The CDR3 is 13 residues long. This CDR3 reads CASSKGQHTEAFF. CDR3 sequence (DNA): TGTGCCAGCAGCAAGGGACAGCACACTGAAGCTTTCTTT.

This clone has a handful of counts. V and J are TRBV6-6 and TRBJ1-6, with a weak D call TRBD1 (5 bases). Germline lookup yields CDR1 MNHNY and CDR2 SVGAGI (reference sequence). The CDR3 spans 14 residues. With 0 bases removed from V and 8 bases from J, the gap between germline ends came to 8 bases. CDR3 nucleotide sequence: TGTGCCAGCAGTTACTCAGGGGCGGATTCACCCCTCCACTTT. This gives the protein CASSYSGADSPLHF.

The V gene is TRBV10-3, the J gene TRBJ1-4; D is undetermined. The CDR3 is made up of 16 amino acids. Germline CDR1 reads ENHRY; CDR2 reads SYGVKD. V shed 3 bases and J shed 0 bases, with 11 bases lying between them. The CDR3 nucleotides read TGTGCCATCAGTGAATCAGGCCCTGCAACTAATGAAAAACTGTTTTTT. Its translation: CAISESGPATNEKLFF.

The chain joins TRBV7-2 to TRBJ1-1; D is uncertain. V lost 2 bases, J lost 0 bases, and 16 bases lay in between. The CDR3 is made up of 17 amino acids. Germline loops: CDR1 SGHTA, CDR2 FQGNSA. CDR3 residues: CASSLSFQQHLNTEAFF. CDR3 bases: TGTGCCAGCAGCTTATCGTTCCAGCAGCACCTGAACACTGAAGCTTTCTTT.

The chain combines TRBV27 with TRBJ1-2, with D maybe TRBD1 (5 bases). The V gene's germline CDR1 is MNHEY and CDR2 SMNVEV (reference sequence). V was trimmed by 6 bases and J by 5 bases, leaving 16 bases between them. This CDR3 has 14 residues. CDR3 DNA: TGTGCCAGCAGCAAAAGCAGGGACCCATATGGCTACACCTTC. Translated: CASSKSRDPYGYTF.